These T cell receptor beta chains were read from a single sample in a study of OX40 agonist ivuxolimab in advanced cancers. Generated by immunoSEQ multiplex PCR, the TCRdb table keeps only in-frame clones and is missing some. This sample carries around 100,000 clones, approximately 89% of them seen once, and the ten largest clones take about 0.15%. The specimen was CD4+ or CD8+ T cells sorted from blood, collected in a trial of the OX40 agonist ivuxolimab. These receptor sequences come from an adult with an advanced solid tumor such as melanoma, head and neck, liver or kidney cancer. Each CDR3 is given with its conserved first and last residue. D genes are given only for firm matches. Only some rows state a clone size, as once, few, many or a class for expanded clones.

j_gene,v_gene,d_gene,abundance,CDR3aa,CDR3nt
TRBJ1-1,TRBV5-1,.,.,CASSLRQDNTEAFF,TGCGCCAGCAGCTTGAGGCAGGATAACACTGAAGCTTTCTTT
TRBJ2-1,TRBV9,.,.,CASSVEVESYNEQFF,TGTGCCAGCAGCGTAGAGGTAGAGTCCTACAATGAGCAGTTCTTC
TRBJ2-3,TRBV7-9,TRBD2,once,CASSLMASGSLDTQYF,TGTGCCAGCAGCTTAATGGCTAGCGGGAGTCTGGATACGCAGTATTTT
TRBJ1-2,TRBV11-2,TRBD1,.,CASSILGGRGYTF,TGTGCCAGCAGCATCCTAGGGGGCAGGGGCTACACCTTC
TRBJ1-2,TRBV7-8,.,.,CASSAHWTNYGYTF,TGTGCCAGCAGCGCCCATTGGACCAATTATGGCTACACCTTC
TRBJ1-4,TRBV10-3,.,.,CAIRATGSNEKLFF,TGTGCCATCAGGGCGACAGGATCTAATGAAAAACTGTTTTTT
TRBJ2-2,TRBV5-4,.,.,CASSPAGGRELFF,TGTGCCAGCAGCCCTGCCGGGGGGCGGGAGCTGTTTTTT
TRBJ2-1,TRBV5-8,.,once,CATNREWGNNEQFF,TGTGCCACTAACAGGGAGTGGGGTAACAATGAGCAGTTCTTC
TRBJ2-1,TRBV5-1,.,.,CASSLASVRDEQFF,TGCGCCAGCAGCTTGGCCAGCGTCAGAGATGAGCAGTTCTTC
TRBJ2-7,TRBV28,.,once,CASTWGGGYEQYF,TGTGCCAGCACGTGGGGTGGAGGGTACGAGCAGTACTTC
TRBJ1-2,TRBV6-5,.,.,CASSYSGGRGYTF,TGTGCCAGCAGTTACTCGGGGGGGCGAGGCTACACCTTC
TRBJ1-1,TRBV7-9,.,.,CASSLGHSNTEAFF,TGTGCCAGCAGCTTGGGTCATTCGAACACTGAAGCTTTCTTT
TRBJ1-1,TRBV19,.,.,CASSIGRKNTEAFF,TGTGCCAGTAGTATAGGACGCAAGAACACTGAAGCTTTCTTT
TRBJ2-1,TRBV19,.,.,CASNRQRGYNEQFF,TGTGCCAGTAATCGACAGAGAGGGTACAATGAGCAGTTCTTC
TRBJ1-1,TRBV5-1,.,.,CASSFGSQTRMNTEAFF,TGCGCCAGCAGCTTCGGCTCCCAAACACGGATGAACACTGAAGCTTTCTTT
TRBJ1-5,TRBV2,.,.,CASGVRGNQPQHF,TGTGCCAGCGGGGTGAGAGGGAATCAGCCCCAGCATTTT
TRBJ2-2,TRBV9,.,.,CASSPDMVTGELFF,TGTGCCAGCAGCCCCGATATGGTTACCGGGGAGCTGTTTTTT
TRBJ1-6,TRBV19,.,.,CASSIRSGGYNSPLHF,TGTGCCAGTAGTATCCGGTCGGGGGGCTATAATTCACCCCTCCACTTT
TRBJ1-5,TRBV6-1,.,.,CASSEGIISNQPQHF,TGTGCCAGCAGTGAGGGAATCATAAGCAATCAGCCCCAGCATTTT
TRBJ2-3,TRBV5-1,TRBD2,.,CASSAGTSGGTDTQYF,TGCGCCAGCAGCGCCGGGACTAGCGGGGGTACGGATACGCAGTATTTT
TRBJ1-4,TRBV5-4,.,.,CASSQGTDEKLFF,TGTGCCAGCAGCCAAGGGACGGATGAAAAACTGTTTTTT
TRBJ1-1,TRBV14,.,few,CASSLAGRNTEAFF,TGTGCCAGCAGCCTCGCAGGGCGGAACACTGAAGCTTTCTTT